What follows are 16 T cell receptor beta chains derived from one specimen sequenced in a study of cytomegalovirus exposure and HLA in healthy donors. The PCR was carried out with 60 Vbeta primers and 13 Jbeta primers. Some clones are missing from TCRdb's copy, which holds only in-frame ones; the method was immunoSEQ multiplex PCR. Of about 82,000 clones in the sample, 10% were seen once. Sequenced: PBMCs. The source of these receptors is a man between 60 and 70 years old in good health and CMV-seropositive.

This sequence joins TRBV13 and TRBJ1-1; 8 bases match TRBD1. The CDR3 is 13 residues long. V shed 5 bases and J 8 bases; nucleotides not matched to a gene: 7. The germline V gene has CDR1 PRHDT and CDR2 FYEKMQ (reference sequence). The CDR3 spells CASSATGAAEAFF. CDR3 sequence (DNA): TGTGCCAGCAGCGCGACAGGGGCTGCGGAAGCTTTCTTT.

This clone is medium-sized within its sample. This sequence joins TRBV18 and TRBJ1-5; D unresolved. Germline assignment: CDR1 KGHSH and CDR2 LQKENI. This CDR3 comprises 13 residues. Trimming stripped 3 bases from V and 2 bases from J, with 5 bases between. CDR3 DNA: TGTGCCAGCTCACCCGGGGGCAATCAGCCCCAGCATTTT. Its protein is CASSPGGNQPQHF. Supplemented by reference TRBV18 and TRBJ1-5, the full variable domain reads NAGVMQNPRHLVRRRGQEARLRCSPMKGHSHVYWYRQLPEEGLKFMVYLQKENIIDESGMPKERFSAEFPKEGPSILRIQQVVRGDSAAYFCASSPGGNQPQHFGDGTRLSIL.

The rearrangement joins TRBV7-9 to TRBJ2-7; D is ambiguous. Germline-derived CDR1 and CDR2 are SEHNR and FQNEAQ (reference sequence). This CDR3 is 13 amino acids long. Between the trimmed V and J ends, which lost 0 bases and 3 bases, there was a span of 6 bases. The DNA of the CDR3 is TGTGCCAGCAGCTTAGCAGTCGGCTACGAGCAGTACTTC. Its translation: CASSLAVGYEQYF.

Ten or more counts support this clone. The chain couples TRBV5-6 to TRBJ1-2, with a weak D call TRBD1 (6 bases). CDR3 length: 16 residues. V lost 5 bases to trimming and J lost 5 bases, with 22 bases between them. Germline-derived CDR1 and CDR2 are SGHDT and YYEEEE. The CDR3 is CASRPRGGGLDYGYTF. CDR3 coding DNA: TGTGCCAGCAGACCCCGAGGGGGGGGCTTAGATTATGGCTACACCTTC.

V and J are TRBV5-5 and TRBJ1-2; unclear D gene. This CDR3 spans 13 amino acids. Germline V CDR1 and CDR2: SGHKS, YYEKEE (reference sequence). The V gene lost 4 bases and the J gene lost 8 bases, with 15 bases spanning the gap. CDR3 in amino acids: CASSADGIKGYTF. CDR3 nucleotides: TGTGCCAGCAGCGCGGACGGGATCAAAGGCTACACCTTC.

There are a few counts of this clone. The germline gene is not matched at one end of the junction; a read error may be the cause. The chain uses TRBV29-1 and TRBJ2-7; D possibly corresponds to TRBD1 (5 bases). The CDR3 runs to 14 residues. From germline, CDR1 is SQVTM and CDR2 ANQGSEA. Here the CDR3 DNA reads TGCAGCGTTCGTGCCCCAGGGCAGGTCTACGGGCAGTACTTC. Translating gives CSVRAPGQVYGQYF.

The chain combines TRBV27 with TRBJ2-5, with TRBD2 matching 11 bases. V lost 6 bases, J lost 0 bases, and 6 bases stayed unmatched. The germline V gene has CDR1 MNHEY and CDR2 SMNVEV (reference sequence). There are 16 residues in the CDR3. In DNA form, the CDR3 reads TGTGCCAGCAGCAAAGTAGCGGGGGGGTACCAAGAGACCCAGTACTTC. Its translation: CASSKVAGGYQETQYF.

V and J are TRBV28 and TRBJ2-1; 7 bases match TRBD2. V shed 6 bases, J shed 5 bases, and the junction held 7 bases outside the gene matches. Germline CDR1 is MDHEN and CDR2 is SYDVKM. This CDR3 spans 14 amino acids. The CDR3 sequence: CASRLGRQNNEQFF. The CDR3 region has the DNA TGTGCCAGCAGACTCGGGAGGCAGAACAATGAGCAGTTCTTC. The full variable domain, with the rest looked up from reference TRBV28 and TRBJ2-1, is DVKVTQSSRYLVKRTGEKVFLECVQDMDHENMFWYRQDPGLGLRLIYFSYDVKMKEKGDIPEGYSVSREKKERFSLILESASTNQTSMYLCASRLGRQNNEQFFGPGTRLTVL.

V is TRBV4-1 and J is TRBJ1-4, with no clear D. V was trimmed by 5 bases and J by 7 bases, leaving 17 bases between them. CDR3 length equals 15 residues. Germline V lookup: CDR1 MGHRA, CDR2 YSYEKL. The CDR3 region is CASSVGPLTGEKLFF. The CDR3 bases are TGCGCCAGCAGCGTGGGTCCCCTTACGGGTGAAAAACTGTTTTTT.

The rearrangement uses TRBV11-3 and TRBJ2-1; possibly TRBD1 for D (5 bases). From germline, CDR1 is SGHNT and CDR2 YENEEA. CDR3 length: 15 residues. Trimming removed 3 bases at V and 5 bases at J, with 14 bases between. The DNA for the CDR3 is TGTGCCAGCAGCTTCCAACCCACAGGAAACAATGAGCAGTTCTTC. Translation gives CASSFQPTGNNEQFF. The complete variable domain, with remaining parts taken from reference TRBV11-3 and TRBJ2-1, reads EAGVVQSPRYKIIEKKQPVAFWCNPISGHNTLYWYLQNLGQGPELLIRYENEEAVDDSQLPKDRFSAERLKGVDSTLKIQPAELGDSAVYLCASSFQPTGNNEQFFGPGTRLTVL.

The J gene is TRBJ2-3, the V gene TRBV5-1; tentative D call: TRBD1 (6 bases). Trimming pared 4 bases from V and 2 bases from J, leaving 14 bases between. The CDR3 is 15 amino acids. Germline lookup yields CDR1 SGHRS and CDR2 YFSETQ. The CDR3 coding sequence is TGCGCCAGCAGCCCCCACAGGGACCCCACAGATACGCAGTATTTT. It yields the protein CASSPHRDPTDTQYF.

This clone was counted a few times. The conserved final phenylalanine or tryptophan is absent from the CDR3, which likely points to a read error. This chain uses TRBV6-4 with TRBJ1-1; 8 bases fit TRBD1. The CDR3 length is 13 residues. V lost 6 bases, J lost 8 bases, and 8 bases stayed unmatched. Looked up from germline, CDR1 is MRHNA and CDR2 is SNTAGT. CDR3 sequence (DNA): TGTGCCAGCAGAGAGACAGGGGCTGCGGAAGCTTTCGTT. This gives the protein CASRETGAAEAFV.

The chain uses TRBV7-9 and TRBJ2-1; perhaps TRBD1 as D (5 bases). The V end lost 2 bases, the J end lost 2 bases, and 10 bases lay between the germline ends. The CDR3 spans 15 residues. Germline V gene sequence: CDR1 SEHNR, CDR2 FQNEAQ (reference sequence). The CDR3 loop reads CASSLRGSPYNEQFF. In DNA form, the CDR3 reads TGTGCCAGCAGCTTAAGGGGTAGCCCCTACAATGAGCAGTTCTTC.

The table lists this clone with a few counts. Different DNA sequences within this sample yield the same CDR3. The rearrangement joins TRBV5-1 to TRBJ1-1, with 9 bases that match TRBD1. With V trimmed by 5 bases and J by 12 bases, 14 bases remained unmatched. This CDR3 is 14 amino acids long. Germline-derived CDR1 and CDR2 are SGHRS and YFSETQ. CDR3 residues: CASSPSGTGSSTFF. As DNA, the CDR3 is TGCGCCAGCAGTCCCTCCGGGACAGGGTCGTCGACTTTCTTT.

The rearrangement uses TRBV6-6 and TRBJ1-2, with D possibly matching TRBD1 (6 bases). With 0 bases removed from V and 6 bases from J, the gap between germline ends came to 14 bases. Germline-derived CDR1 and CDR2 are MNHNY and SVGAGI (reference sequence). The CDR3 length is 15 residues. In DNA, the CDR3 is TGTGCCAGCAGTTACTCCTCGGGGGGCGCGGATGGCTACACCTTC. It specifies CASSYSSGGADGYTF.

The CDR3 region has the DNA TGTGCCAGCAGCACAGTACAGGGGGCGCGGGATGAAGCTTTCTTT. Residues: CASSTVQGARDEAFF. The chain links TRBV5-6 to TRBJ1-1, with 9 positions matching TRBD1. Germline assignment: CDR1 SGHDT and CDR2 YYEEEE. This CDR3 is built from 15 residues. Unmatched junction bases numbered 11, after V lost 4 bases and J lost 7 bases. The full variable domain, its missing parts supplied by reference TRBV5-6 and TRBJ1-1, is DAGVTQSPTHLIKTRGQQVTLRCSPKSGHDTVSWYQQALGQGPQFIFQYYEEEERQRGNFPDRFSGHQFPNYSSELNVNALLLGDSALYLCASSTVQGARDEAFFGQGTRLTVV.